This entry lists 6 T cell receptor beta chains sequenced from one sample in a study of blood T cell repertoires in COVID-19. The table came from immunoSEQ multiplex PCR; TCRdb's copy has only in-frame clones and leaves some out. The table records approximately 180,000 clones, approximately 85% of them present only once. The sequencing sample was made of peripheral blood. These receptors originate from a man aged 55-75 years with acute or convalescent COVID-19.

This chain connects TRBV3-1 (or the pseudogene TRBV3-2) to TRBJ2-1, with a weak D call TRBD1 (5 bases). CDR3 length: 16 residues. V lost 0 bases, J lost 6 bases, and 15 bases lay in between. Germline CDR1 and CDR2: LGHDT and YNNKEL (reference sequence). CDR3 amino acids: CASSQDSTRQGNEQFF. As DNA, the CDR3 is TGTGCCAGCAGCCAAGATTCGACCCGGCAGGGCAATGAGCAGTTCTTC.

This chain joins TRBV7-3 and TRBJ2-3; TRBD2 matches 13 bases. The CDR3 runs to 16 residues. Per germline, CDR1 SGHTA and CDR2 FQGTGA. With 5 bases clipped from V and 2 bases from J, the junction kept 4 bases outside the gene matches. The CDR3 here is CASSKLAGGPTDTQYF. The CDR3 coding sequence is TGTGCCAGCAGCAAACTAGCGGGAGGGCCCACAGATACGCAGTATTTT.

The chain links TRBV12-5 to TRBJ2-2, with 8 nucleotides matching TRBD1. V lost 5 bases, J lost 6 bases, and 14 bases stayed unmatched. The germline V gene has CDR1 LGHNT and CDR2 FRNRAP. There are 17 residues in the CDR3. The CDR3: CASGPNYGGQGPGELFF. The CDR3 DNA reads as TGTGCTAGTGGTCCCAACTATGGTGGACAGGGCCCCGGGGAGCTGTTTTTT.

This sequence joins TRBV27 and TRBJ2-7; 7 bases are a match to TRBD1. J was trimmed by 6 bases and V by 1 base; bases with no gene match: 3. The germline gives CDR1 MNHEY, CDR2 SMNVEV (reference sequence). The CDR3 covers 13 residues. DNA for the CDR3: TGTGCCAGCAGTTTATGGGACAGACGCGAGCAGTACTTC. Encoded protein: CASSLWDRREQYF.

V gene TRBV4-2 combines with J gene TRBJ2-1; D not certain. V lost 5 bases, J lost 9 bases, and 14 bases lay in between. The CDR3 covers 13 residues. Germline loops: CDR1 LGHNA, CDR2 YNFKEQ. This CDR3 reads CASSRIQESEQFF. The CDR3 nucleotides are TGTGCCAGCAGCAGGATCCAGGAAAGTGAGCAGTTCTTC.

The chain joins TRBV11-1 to TRBJ2-3; D possibly corresponds to TRBD1 (5 bases). Germline V gives CDR1 SGHAT, CDR2 FQDESV (reference sequence). V was shortened by 3 bases and J by 4 bases, with 8 bases between the two germline ends. The CDR3 length is 13 residues. The CDR3, as DNA: TGTGCCAGCAGCTTCAGGGTTGCAGATACGCAGTATTTT. Amino acid sequence: CASSFRVADTQYF. Full variable domain (remainder filled in from reference TRBV11-1 and TRBJ2-3): EAEVAQSPRYKITEKSQAVAFWCDPISGHATLYWYRQILGQGPELLVQFQDESVVDDSQLPKDRFSAERLKGVDSTLKIQPAELGDSAMYLCASSFRVADTQYFGPGTRLTVL.